The clone carrying this TCR beta chain came up many times. TCRdb fed the RT-PCR reads into MiXCR, producing one record per CDR3 protein. The table shows under 200,000 distinct CDR3 sequences, with approximately 12% occurring only once. Looked up from germline, CDR1 is SGHAT and CDR2 is FQNNGV. The V end lost 5 bases, the J end lost 1 base, and 14 bases lay between the germline ends. The CDR3 spans 16 residues. The data originate from a study of response to subunit inactivated influenza vaccine. These same data were also listed under a study on T cells expressing NK-cell markers. Per that paper: UMI-tagged 5'RACE template switching yielded the TCR beta cDNA. Each TCR beta repertoire originated in sorted T cells that were CD3+CD56+NKG2C+, CD3+CD56+NKG2C- or CD3+CD56-NKG2C+. In several experiments, an anti-gamma-delta TCR antibody restricted sorting to alpha-beta TCR T cells. Topping the CD3+CD56-NKG2C+ fraction as well were these clonotypes, in a few donors.

The clonotype originates from a man over 45 who received an inactivated influenza vaccine. This chain links TRBV11-2 with TRBJ2-2; the D gene is possibly TRBD1 (5 bases). The input for sequencing was CD8+ T cells sorted from PBMCs, taken approximately 12 days after vaccination. CDR3 nucleotide sequence: TGTGCCAGCAGCCCCGGCTGGGGCCTGAACACCGGGGAGCTGTTTTTT. This encodes CASSPGWGLNTGELFF.